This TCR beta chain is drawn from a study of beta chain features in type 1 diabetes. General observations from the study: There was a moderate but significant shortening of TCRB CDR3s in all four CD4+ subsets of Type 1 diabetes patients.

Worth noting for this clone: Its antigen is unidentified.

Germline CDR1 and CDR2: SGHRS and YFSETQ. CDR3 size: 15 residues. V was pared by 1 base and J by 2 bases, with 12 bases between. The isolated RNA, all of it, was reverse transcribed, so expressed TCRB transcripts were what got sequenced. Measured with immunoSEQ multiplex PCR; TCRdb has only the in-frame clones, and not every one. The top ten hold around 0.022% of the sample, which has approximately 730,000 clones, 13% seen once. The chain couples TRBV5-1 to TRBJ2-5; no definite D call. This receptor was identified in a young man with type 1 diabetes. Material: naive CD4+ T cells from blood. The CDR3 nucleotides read TGCGCCAGCAGCTTGAACACCAATGGTCAAGAGACCCAGTACTTC. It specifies CASSLNTNGQETQYF.